This T cell receptor beta chain was sequenced for a study of neoadjuvant anti-PD-1 for oral cavity cancer. About the study: Patients without progression received a fourth nivolumab dose around day 43, then surgical resection on days 50-56.

Sequenced by immunoSEQ multiplex PCR; TCRdb stores in-frame clones only, minus some. The table includes around 70,000 clones, more than 75% detected once. Time point noted: after neoadjuvant nivolumab, at surgical resection. Analysis of PBMCs was direct, with no culture step. Study-wide results and caveats: TCR analyses covered only a few patients per response group.

Germline assignment: CDR1 MNHEY and CDR2 SVGAGI. The CDR3 is made up of 13 amino acids. Trimming took off 6 bases at V and 6 bases at J, with 14 bases between the two ends. Points on this clone: The antigen remains unidentified.

The gene calls are TRBV6-5 and TRBJ1-1; D not certain. The sequencing here drew on PBMCs, taken after nivolumab (anti-PD-1) treatment. The TCR sequence derives from a person aged 35-79 years with oral cavity squamous cell carcinoma. CDR3 DNA: TGTGCCAGCAGCAAGGGCCTGTGGGCTGAAGCTTTCTTT. It codes for CASSKGLWAEAFF.